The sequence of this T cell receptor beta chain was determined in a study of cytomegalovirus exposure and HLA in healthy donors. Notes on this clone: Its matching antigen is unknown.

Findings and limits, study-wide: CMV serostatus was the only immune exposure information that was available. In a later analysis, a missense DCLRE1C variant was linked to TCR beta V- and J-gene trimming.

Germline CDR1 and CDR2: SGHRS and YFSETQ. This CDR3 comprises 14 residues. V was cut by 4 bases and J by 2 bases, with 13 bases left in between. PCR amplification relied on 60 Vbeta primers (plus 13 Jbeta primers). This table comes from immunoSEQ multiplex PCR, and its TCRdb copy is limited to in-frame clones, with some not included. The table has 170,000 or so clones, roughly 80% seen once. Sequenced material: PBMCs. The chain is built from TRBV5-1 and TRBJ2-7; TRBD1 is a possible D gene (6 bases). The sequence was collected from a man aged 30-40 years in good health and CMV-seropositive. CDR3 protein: CASSVRDTTYEQYF. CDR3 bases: TGCGCCAGCAGCGTCCGGGACACCACCTACGAGCAGTACTTC.